The clone carrying this T cell receptor (beta chain) is a singleton in its sample. Using immunoSEQ multiplex PCR, the repertoire was profiled, and TCRdb retains in-frame clones only, with some absent. The sample holds 150,000 to 160,000 clones, around 83% seen once. The data derive from a study of blood T cell repertoires in COVID-19. About the study: Nucleic acid was either cDNA or gDNA, and it came from T cells, B-cell-depleted T cells, or PBMCs.

This CDR3 comprises 13 residues. Germline values: CDR1 GTSNPN, CDR2 SVGIG (reference sequence). Between the trimmed V and J ends, which lost 1 base and 4 bases, there was a span of 10 bases. The receptor's source is a woman aged 55 to 70 with acute or convalescent COVID-19. The genes are TRBV30 and TRBJ1-1; possible D gene TRBD1, 5 bases. The sample consisted of peripheral blood. As DNA, the CDR3 is TGTGCCTGGAGTGAAAATAGGGGCACTGAAGCTTTCTTT. It is translated as CAWSENRGTEAFF.